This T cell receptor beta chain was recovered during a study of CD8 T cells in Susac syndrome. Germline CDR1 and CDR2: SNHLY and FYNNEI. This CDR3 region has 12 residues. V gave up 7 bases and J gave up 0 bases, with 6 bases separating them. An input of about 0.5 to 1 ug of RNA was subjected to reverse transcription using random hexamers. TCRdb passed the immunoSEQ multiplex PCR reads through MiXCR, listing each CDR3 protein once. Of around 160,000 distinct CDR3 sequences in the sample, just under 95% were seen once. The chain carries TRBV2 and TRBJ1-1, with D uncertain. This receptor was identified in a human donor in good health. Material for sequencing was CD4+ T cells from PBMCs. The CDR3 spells CASTDLNTEAFF. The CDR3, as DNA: TGTGCCAGCACTGACCTGAACACTGAAGCTTTCTTT. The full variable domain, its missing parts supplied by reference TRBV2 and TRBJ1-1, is EPEVTQTPSHQVTQMGQEVILRCVPISNHLYFYWYRQILGQKVEFLVSFYNNEISEKSEIFDDQFSVERPDGSNFTLKIRSTKLEDSAMYFCASTDLNTEAFFGQGTRLTVV.